Below are 30 T cell receptor beta chains sequenced from a single sample in a study of beta chain features in type 1 diabetes. The whole isolated RNA underwent reverse transcription, so sequencing captured expressed TCRB transcripts. Produced via immunoSEQ multiplex PCR; TCRdb's table is partial and in-frame only. The data show some 150,000 clones, roughly 48% seen once. Sequenced: Tregs from blood. The receptors originated from a man aged 18 to 35 in good health.

The rearrangement links TRBV30 to TRBJ1-5; 10 nucleotides align to TRBD1. V shed 2 bases, J shed 6 bases, and the junction held 13 bases outside the gene matches. Germline CDR1 GTSNPN, CDR2 SVGIG (reference sequence). CDR3 length: 17 amino acids. CDR3 nucleotide sequence: TGTGCCTGGAGTTTTTCGCGGACAGGGGGTTGGGTTCAGCCCCAGCATTTT. This encodes CAWSFSRTGGWVQPQHF.

The rearrangement links TRBV28 to TRBJ2-1, with D possibly TRBD2 on 5 matching bases. The germline CDR1 and CDR2 sequences are MDHEN and SYDVKM. Trimming took off 5 bases at V and 15 bases at J, with 17 bases between the two ends. CDR3 size: 12 residues. CDR3 in DNA: TGTGCCAGCAGTGGACCTACTAGTTATCCGTTCTTC. Translation gives CASSGPTSYPFF.

The CDR3 loop is CASSHDRALGQYF. The CDR3 nucleotides read TGTGCCAGCTCTCATGACAGGGCCCTCGGGCAGTACTTC. V usage is TRBV18 and J usage is TRBJ2-7; 7 bases agree with TRBD1. Trimming removed 6 bases from V and 9 bases from J; junction bases left unmatched: 11. Germline CDR1 and CDR2: KGHSH and LQKENI. The CDR3 consists of 13 residues.

The chain is built from TRBV9 and TRBJ2-1; 11 nucleotides agree with TRBD2. Unmatched junction bases numbered 5, after V lost 4 bases and J lost 2 bases. The CDR3 spans 16 residues. Germline-derived CDR1 and CDR2 are SGDLS and YYNGEE. CDR3 amino acids: CASSQGLAGAYNEQFF. CDR3 DNA: TGTGCCAGCAGCCAAGGACTAGCGGGCGCCTACAATGAGCAGTTCTTC.

This chain's CDR3 is CASSLREKLFF. The CDR3 DNA reads TGTGCCAGCAGTTTACGTGAAAAACTGTTTTTT. The gene calls are TRBV28 and TRBJ1-4; D uncertain. Germline loops: CDR1 MDHEN, CDR2 SYDVKM. The V end was cut by 2 bases, the J end by 7 bases, with 2 bases between. This CDR3 has 11 amino acids.

The V and J genes are TRBV15 and TRBJ1-2; 7 bases are a match to TRBD1. Germline V CDR1 and CDR2: LNHNV, YYDKDF (reference sequence). The CDR3 runs 18 residues. After removal of 3 bases from V and 2 bases from J, the junction contained 15 bases not matched to a gene. As DNA, the CDR3 is TGTGCCACCAGCAGCGGCTACAGGGGACATCACCTAAACTATGGCTACACCTTC. This encodes CATSSGYRGHHLNYGYTF.

The chain has TRBV7-2 and TRBJ1-5; the D gene is possibly TRBD1 (5 bases). V was shortened by 5 bases and J by 6 bases, with 17 bases between the two germline ends. The CDR3 has 15 residues. Germline-derived CDR1 and CDR2 are SGHTA and FQGNSA. The CDR3 reads CASSAQGSRGQPQHF. The CDR3 DNA reads TGTGCCAGCAGCGCCCAGGGTTCGCGAGGTCAGCCCCAGCATTTT.

The gene calls are TRBV4-3 and TRBJ2-1; TRBD2 agrees at 8 bases. Germline V gives CDR1 LGHNA, CDR2 YSLEER. The CDR3 loop spans 16 amino acids. The V segment lost 0 bases and the J segment 12 bases; nucleotides outside the gene matches: 13. CDR3 amino acids: CASSQDPLRGGQGQFF. The CDR3 DNA is TGCGCCAGCAGCCAAGATCCCCTCCGGGGGGGCCAGGGGCAGTTCTTC.

To note about this clone: Within the sample, other DNA sequences also encode this same CDR3. The chain combines TRBV7-2 with TRBJ2-3; the D gene is possibly TRBD1 (5 bases). The CDR3 contains 12 residues. CDR1 is SGHTA, CDR2 FQGNSA, per germline. V dropped 5 bases and J dropped 5 bases, with 8 bases sitting between them. In DNA, the CDR3 is TGTGCCAGCAGCCGTGACAGAGATACGCAGTATTTT. Residues: CASSRDRDTQYF.

The genes are TRBV6-6 and TRBJ2-5; tentatively, D is TRBD2 (6 bases). The J call may be incorrect, as the DNA end agrees better with TRBJ2-7. CDR1 is MNHNY, CDR2 SVGAGI, per germline (reference sequence). This CDR3 contains 15 residues. The CDR3 DNA sequence: TGTGCCAGCAGCCTCGGGCTAGCGTCGGTCCACGAGCAGTACTTC. It yields the protein CASSLGLASVHEQYF.

This sequence joins TRBV14 and TRBJ2-7; TRBD1 agrees at 7 bases. The CDR3 sequence is 15 residues long. Germline CDR1 SGHDN, CDR2 FVKESK. Losses at the gene ends were 2 bases for V and 1 base for J; bases not matched to a gene: 5. CDR3 loop: CASSQSGTVSYEQYF. As DNA, the CDR3 is TGTGCCAGCAGCCAATCCGGGACAGTTTCCTACGAGCAGTACTTC.

This chain links TRBV29-1 with TRBJ1-2, with D possibly being TRBD1 (6 bases). The CDR3 is 12 amino acids. Deletions cut 7 bases from V and 5 bases from J, with 14 bases between. The germline gives CDR1 SQVTM, CDR2 ANQGSEA. The DNA for the CDR3 is TGCAGCGCTGCTCAGGGGTTTTATGGCTACACCTTC. Protein sequence: CSAAQGFYGYTF.

The genes are TRBV5-6 and TRBJ2-5, with D perhaps TRBD1 (5 bases). The J call may be faulty, since TRBJ2-7 better matches the DNA end. CDR3 length: 15 amino acids. Germline V gene data show CDR1 as SGHDT and CDR2 as YYEEEE. The CDR3 region is CASSLRQKGSYEQYF. The CDR3 DNA reads as TGTGCCAGCAGCTTAAGACAGAAAGGCTCCTACGAGCAGTACTTC.

V gene TRBV29-1 combines with J gene TRBJ2-7; D gene ambiguous. The V end was cut by 4 bases, the J end by 3 bases, with 10 bases between. The V gene's germline CDR1 is SQVTM and CDR2 ANQGSEA. The CDR3 is 12 amino acids. Here the CDR3 reads CSVALSGYEQYF. For the CDR3, the DNA is TGCAGCGTTGCCCTTTCAGGCTACGAGCAGTACTTC.

The chain has TRBV19 and TRBJ2-2; TRBD1 might be the D (5 bases). Germline V gene data show CDR1 as LNHDA and CDR2 as SQIVND (reference sequence). Deletions cut 3 bases from V and 4 bases from J, with 12 bases between. CDR3 length: 15 amino acids. CDR3 nucleotides: TGTGCCAGTAGTATTAACACAGGAAGCACCGGGGAGCTGTTTTTT. Translation: CASSINTGSTGELFF.

This chain's CDR3 is CASSVGGTNTGELFF. CDR3 in DNA: TGTGCCAGCAGCGTAGGAGGTACGAACACCGGGGAGCTGTTTTTT. This chain links TRBV9 with TRBJ2-2; D remains unclear. From germline, CDR1 is SGDLS and CDR2 YYNGEE. The CDR3 totals 15 residues. V was clipped by 0 bases and J by 0 bases, with 6 bases between them.

Comments on this clone: Compared with germline, one end of the junction differs, possibly owing to a read error. The V gene is TRBV6-1, the J gene TRBJ2-2; the match to TRBD2 covers 11 bases. From germline, CDR1 is MNHNS and CDR2 SASEGT. The CDR3 extends over 17 amino acids. In DNA form, the CDR3 reads TGTGCCAGCAGCGAAGGGAGACTAGCGGGACATACCGGGGAGCTGTTTTTT. It specifies CASSEGRLAGHTGELFF.

This clone was counted between two and nine times. The V and J genes are TRBV7-2 and TRBJ1-5, with D perhaps TRBD1 (6 bases). The CDR3 has 15 amino acids. Trimming took 6 bases from V and 0 from J, leaving 12 bases between them. Germline lookup yields CDR1 SGHTA and CDR2 FQGNSA. The CDR3 reads CASSPGGRSNQPQHF. CDR3 DNA sequence: TGTGCCAGCAGTCCCGGGGGGCGTAGCAATCAGCCCCAGCATTTT.

This rearrangement joins TRBV11-3 to TRBJ2-1; D might be TRBD2 (5 bases). V shed 3 bases and J shed 9 bases, with 12 bases lying between them. Germline V gene data show CDR1 as SGHNT and CDR2 as YENEEA. The CDR3 totals 13 residues. CDR3 protein: CASSLRVIGEQFF. CDR3 bases: TGTGCCAGCAGCTTGAGGGTGATAGGTGAGCAGTTCTTC.

This chain links TRBV4-2 with TRBJ2-1, with a weak D call TRBD1 (5 bases). The germline V and J ends were trimmed by 0 bases and 8 bases, with 14 bases remaining between them. The CDR3 is 15 residues long. Germline assignment: CDR1 LGHNA and CDR2 YNFKEQ. The CDR3 DNA reads TGTGCCAGCAGCCAAGAGCTCGGCGCCAGGGATGAGCAGTTCTTC. This gives the protein CASSQELGARDEQFF.

The chain is built from TRBV7-2 and TRBJ2-7; perhaps TRBD2 as D (6 bases). Germline CDR1 SGHTA, CDR2 FQGNSA. The CDR3 is 13 amino acids. The V end lost 2 bases, the J end lost 6 bases, and 11 bases lay between the germline ends. The CDR3 here is CASSLYWRGEQYF. CDR3 DNA sequence: TGTGCCAGCAGCTTATACTGGAGGGGCGAGCAGTACTTC.

The rearrangement links TRBV10-3 to TRBJ1-2; TRBD1 might be the D (5 bases). Per germline, CDR1 ENHRY and CDR2 SYGVKD. The CDR3 runs to 14 residues. Deletions cut 4 bases from V and 8 bases from J, with 17 bases between. CDR3 protein: CAISGAGNREGYTF. The DNA for the CDR3 is TGTGCCATCAGTGGTGCAGGGAATAGGGAAGGCTACACCTTC.

This rearrangement joins TRBV28 to TRBJ1-1; possible D gene TRBD1, 6 bases. The CDR3 is made up of 16 amino acids. Germline assignment: CDR1 MDHEN and CDR2 SYDVKM. Trimming pared 3 bases from V and 5 bases from J, leaving 19 bases between. In DNA, the CDR3 is TGTGCCAGCAGTTTGGTTGGGGTTGCTACAGGGACTGAAGCTTTCTTT. The encoded protein is CASSLVGVATGTEAFF.

This clone has just a few counts. J is TRBJ2-7 and V is TRBV7-2; D is possibly TRBD2 (8 bases). Germline V gene lookup returns CDR1 SGHTA and CDR2 FQGNSA. Trimming left V 6 bases short and J 5 bases short, with 17 bases between. This CDR3 is built from 14 residues. CDR3 amino acids: CASRMSGGGHEQYF. The CDR3 coding sequence is TGTGCCAGCAGAATGTCGGGAGGGGGCCACGAGCAGTACTTC. The variable domain in full, completed from reference TRBV7-2 and TRBJ2-7, reads GAGVSQSPSNKVTEKGKDVELRCDPISGHTALYWYRQSLGQGLEFLIYFQGNSAPDKSGLPSDRFSAERTGGSVSTLTIQRTQQEDSAVYLCASRMSGGGHEQYFGPGTRLTVT.

This clone was counted a few times. The chain carries TRBV19 and TRBJ2-1; 9 bases are shared with TRBD1. The CDR3 consists of 14 residues. CDR1 is LNHDA and CDR2 is SQIVND in the germline V gene (reference sequence). The trim removed 6 bases at V and 2 bases at J, leaving 2 bases unmatched. CDR3 DNA sequence: TGTGCCAGTAGGAACAGGGGGCCCTACAATGAGCAGTTCTTC. Amino acids: CASRNRGPYNEQFF.

The chain couples TRBV28 to TRBJ1-5; a possible D gene is TRBD1 (5 bases). The CDR3 has 17 residues. Germline CDR1 and CDR2: MDHEN and SYDVKM. Trimming pared 4 bases from V and 0 bases from J, leaving 16 bases between. The DNA for the CDR3 is TGTGCCAGCAGTTCTCAGCCCCCAGGGCTTAGCAATCAGCCCCAGCATTTT. Translated, it gives CASSSQPPGLSNQPQHF. The full variable domain, with the rest looked up from reference TRBV28 and TRBJ1-5, is DVKVTQSSRYLVKRTGEKVFLECVQDMDHENMFWYRQDPGLGLRLIYFSYDVKMKEKGDIPEGYSVSREKKERFSLILESASTNQTSMYLCASSSQPPGLSNQPQHFGDGTRLSIL.

This clone has just one count. This sequence joins TRBV28 and TRBJ2-5; perhaps TRBD2 as D (6 bases). The DNA end is more similar to TRBJ2-7, so the J call may be wrong. This CDR3 region has 15 residues. CDR1 is MDHEN, CDR2 SYDVKM, per germline. CDR3 protein: CASRVGGISSYEQYF. The CDR3, as DNA: TGTGCCAGCAGGGTCGGCGGGATCTCTTCCTACGAGCAGTACTTC.

V is TRBV7-2 and J is TRBJ2-1; unclear D gene. The CDR3 spans 14 residues. Germline V gives CDR1 SGHTA, CDR2 FQGNSA. The germline V and J ends were trimmed by 4 bases and 4 bases, with 11 bases remaining between them. The DNA of the CDR3 is TGTGCCAGCAGCTCCAGACTCACTTACAATGAGCAGTTCTTC. Protein: CASSSRLTYNEQFF.

The V call is TRBV7-6, the J call TRBJ2-1; possible D gene TRBD1, 6 bases. The CDR3 runs 15 residues. In germline, CDR1 is SGHVS, CDR2 FNYEAQ. V was shortened by 1 base and J by 0 bases, with 7 bases between the two germline ends. The CDR3 here is CASSLEGGSYNEQFF. The CDR3, as DNA: TGTGCCAGCAGCTTAGAAGGGGGCTCCTACAATGAGCAGTTCTTC.

The chain uses TRBV5-1 and TRBJ2-7; D is unclear. Germline V gene lookup returns CDR1 SGHRS and CDR2 YFSETQ. CDR3 size: 14 residues. V lost 0 bases to trimming and J lost 0 bases, with 7 bases between them. CDR3 coding DNA: TGCGCCAGCAGCTTGGGATCGAGCTCCTACGAGCAGTACTTC. Translated: CASSLGSSSYEQYF.